This TCR beta chain was sequenced for a study of Ad26.COV2.S vaccination and SARS-CoV-2 variants. The treatment was: 15 to 20 received Ad26.COV2.S at low or high dose, single or two shots; 5 received placebo; per-sample allocation not given. Sampling took place 63 days after the first vaccine or placebo injection. This vaccine is an Ad26 vector that expresses the Wuhan-strain SARS-CoV-2 spike. CDR1 is LNHDA, CDR2 SQIVND, per germline (reference sequence). CDR3 length equals 14 residues. Deletions cut 5 bases from V and 6 bases from J, with 13 bases between. This clone was found once. Assay: immunoSEQ multiplex PCR; the TCRdb copy retains only in-frame clones and omits some. The sample has fewer than 500,000 clones, about 93% seen once.

The sample consisted of peripheral blood, taken in a trial of Ad26.COV2.S vaccine versus placebo. The TCR comes from a person aged 18-60 years who received the Ad26.COV2.S COVID-19 vaccine or a placebo. The genes are TRBV19 and TRBJ1-4; D is possibly TRBD1 (5 bases). The CDR3 loop reads CASSPRSGDEKLFF. The CDR3 coding sequence is TGTGCCAGTAGTCCTAGATCGGGGGATGAAAAACTGTTTTTT. Full variable domain (outside the CDR3, taken from reference TRBV19 and TRBJ1-4): DGGITQSPKYLFRKEGQNVTLSCEQNLNHDAMYWYRQDPGQGLRLIYYSQIVNDFQKGDIAEGYSVSREKKESFPLTVTSAQKNPTAFYLCASSPRSGDEKLFFGSGTQLSVL.